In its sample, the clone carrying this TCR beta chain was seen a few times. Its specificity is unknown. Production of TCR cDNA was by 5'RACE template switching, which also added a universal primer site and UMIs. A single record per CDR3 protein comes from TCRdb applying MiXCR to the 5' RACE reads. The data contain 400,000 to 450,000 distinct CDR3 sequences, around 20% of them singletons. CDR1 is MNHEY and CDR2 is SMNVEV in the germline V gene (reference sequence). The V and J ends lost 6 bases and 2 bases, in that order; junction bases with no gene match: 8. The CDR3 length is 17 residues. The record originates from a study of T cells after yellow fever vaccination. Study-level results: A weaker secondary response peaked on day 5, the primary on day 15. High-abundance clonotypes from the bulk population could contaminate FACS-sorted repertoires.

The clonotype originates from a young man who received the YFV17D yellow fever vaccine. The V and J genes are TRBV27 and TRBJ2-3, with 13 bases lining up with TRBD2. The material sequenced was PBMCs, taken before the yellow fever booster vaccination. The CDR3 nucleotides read TGTGCCAGCAGGCGACTAGCGGGGGGCCTTAACACAGATACGCAGTATTTT. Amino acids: CASRRLAGGLNTDTQYF.